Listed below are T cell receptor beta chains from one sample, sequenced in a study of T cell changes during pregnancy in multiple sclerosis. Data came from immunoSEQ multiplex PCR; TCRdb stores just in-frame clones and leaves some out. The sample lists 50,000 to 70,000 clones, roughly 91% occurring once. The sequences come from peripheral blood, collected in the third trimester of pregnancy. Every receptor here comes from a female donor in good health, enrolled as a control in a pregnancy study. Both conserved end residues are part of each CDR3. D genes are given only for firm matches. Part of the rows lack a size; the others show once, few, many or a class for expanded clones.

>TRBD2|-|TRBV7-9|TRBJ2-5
TGTGCCAGCAGCGACGCTCTAGCGGGAGGGCCCCGTGAGACCCAGTACTTC
CASSDALAGGPRETQYF
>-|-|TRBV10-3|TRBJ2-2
TGTGCCTCAAAAGGGACATCTGAGGTCGGGGAGCTGTTTTTT
CASKGTSEVGELFF
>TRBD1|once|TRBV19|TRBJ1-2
TGTGCCAGTGCCGACAGGGTCCGGGGCGATGGCTACACCTTC
CASADRVRGDGYTF
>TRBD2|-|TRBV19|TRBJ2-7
TGTGCCAGTAGTATAACTAGCGGGGGGCGAGGATTTTTCTACGAGCAGTACTTC
CASSITSGGRGFFYEQYF
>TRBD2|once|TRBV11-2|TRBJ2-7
TGTGCCAGCAGCTTAGGCGGGAGGATATCCCACGAGCAGTACTTC
CASSLGGRISHEQYF
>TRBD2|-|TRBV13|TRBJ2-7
TGTGCCAGCAGCCCGCCCGGACTAGCGGGAGACCAGGGCTACGAGCAGTACTTC
CASSPPGLAGDQGYEQYF
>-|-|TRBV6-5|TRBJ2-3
TGTGCCAGCAGTTTTCGGGACTCCGTGAACACAGATACGCAGTATTTT
CASSFRDSVNTDTQYF
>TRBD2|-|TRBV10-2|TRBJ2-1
TGCGCCACCCGGGGGGGTTACAATGAGCAGTTCTTC
CATRGGYNEQFF
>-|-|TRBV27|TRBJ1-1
TGTGCCAGCAGCTCCCACGGTGCCACTGAAGCTTTCTTT
CASSSHGATEAFF
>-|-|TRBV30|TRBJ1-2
TGTGCCTGGAGTGTACGGGAGGACCTCGGGGATGGCTACACCTTC
CAWSVREDLGDGYTF
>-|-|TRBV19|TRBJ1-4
TGTGCCAGTAGCCTTCCAGGGTGGGATGAAAAACTGTTTTTT
CASSLPGWDEKLFF
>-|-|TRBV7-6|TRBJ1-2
TGTGCCAGCAGCTTCTCCCCGGGACTTGGATATGGCTACACCTTC
CASSFSPGLGYGYTF
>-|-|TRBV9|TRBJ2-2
TGTGCCAGTGAAAGGGGACTCGCTAACACCGGGGAGCTGTTTTTT
CASERGLANTGELFF
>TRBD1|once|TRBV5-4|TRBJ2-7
TGTGCCAGCAGCTTGGGTGGACAGGGCGACGAGCAGTACTTC
CASSLGGQGDEQYF
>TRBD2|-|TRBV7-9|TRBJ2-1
TGTGCCAGCAGCCGGACTAGCGGGGGTTACAATGAGCAGTTCTTC
CASSRTSGGYNEQFF
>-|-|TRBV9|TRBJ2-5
TGTGCCCGGGGACATTTGTTAGAAGAGACCCAGTACTTC
CARGHLLEETQYF
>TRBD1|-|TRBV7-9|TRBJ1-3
TGTGCCAGCAGCTTGCAGGGACAGGGCTCTGGAAACACCATATATTTT
CASSLQGQGSGNTIYF
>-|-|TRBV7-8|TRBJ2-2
TGTGCCAGCAGCACCCGGACTCGCACCGGGGAGCTGTTTTTT
CASSTRTRTGELFF
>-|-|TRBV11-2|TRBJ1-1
TGTGCCAGCAGCTCCCAGGGGAACACTGAAGCTTTCTTT
CASSSQGNTEAFF
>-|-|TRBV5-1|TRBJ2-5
TGCGCCAGCAGCTTGGAGGGGGGGCTGGAGACCCAGTACTTC
CASSLEGGLETQYF
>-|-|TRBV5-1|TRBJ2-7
TGCGCCAGCTCGGGTTCTTACGAGCAGTACTTC
CASSGSYEQYF
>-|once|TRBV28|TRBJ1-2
TGTGCCAGCAGTTCCCGACAGGCCACCCTTTATGGCTACACCTTC
CASSSRQATLYGYTF
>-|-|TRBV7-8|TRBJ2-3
TGTGCCAGCAGCACTCCCGGAGGGCCAGATACGCAGTATTTT
CASSTPGGPDTQYF
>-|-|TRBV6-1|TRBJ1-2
TGTGCCAGCTTCGCCAGCTATGGCTACACCTTC
CASFASYGYTF
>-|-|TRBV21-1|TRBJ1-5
TGTGCCAGCTCACGCAGGGCAAGCAATCAGCCCCAGCATTTT
CASSRRASNQPQHF
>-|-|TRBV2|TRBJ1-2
TGTGCCAGCAGTGAGACAGTAGATTATGGCTACACCTTC
CASSETVDYGYTF
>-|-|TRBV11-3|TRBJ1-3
TGTGCCAGCTCCCGCGGGCAAGGAAACACCATATATTTT
CASSRGQGNTIYF
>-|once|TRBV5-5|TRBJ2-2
TGTGCCAGCAGCGGCACGATAGCGGTCAACACCGGGGAGCTGTTTTTT
CASSGTIAVNTGELFF
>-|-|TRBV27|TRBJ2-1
TGTGCCAGCAGCCCTAGAGGTTTCCCGGGTGAGCAGTTCTTC
CASSPRGFPGEQFF
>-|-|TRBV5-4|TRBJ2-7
TGTGCCAGCAGCAGGGGGAGAAGGGGATCCGAGCAGTACTTC
CASSRGRRGSEQYF
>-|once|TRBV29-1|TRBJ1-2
TGCAGCGTTCTCGGGGAGGGCCCAGGCTACACCTTC
CSVLGEGPGYTF
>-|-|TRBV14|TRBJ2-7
TGTGCCAGCAGTATCCGGAGTGTGGCCTACGAGCAGTACTTC
CASSIRSVAYEQYF
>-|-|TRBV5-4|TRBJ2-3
TGTGCCAGCGCTGCCGGAGATACGCAGTATTTT
CASAAGDTQYF
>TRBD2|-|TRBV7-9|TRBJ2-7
TGTGCCAGCAGCGCGCTATGGGCGGGAGCCCCCGAGCAGTACTTC
CASSALWAGAPEQYF
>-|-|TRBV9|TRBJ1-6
TGTGCCAGCAGCGTCGAGGGTAATAATTCACCCCTCCACTTT
CASSVEGNNSPLHF
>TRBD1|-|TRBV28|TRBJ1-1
TGTGCCATCGGGTACAGGGGGGGGGCGCCTGAAGCTTTCTTT
CAIGYRGGAPEAFF
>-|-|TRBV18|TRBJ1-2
TGTGCCAGCTCACCAAGCTCCGGTAACTATGGCTACACCTTC
CASSPSSGNYGYTF
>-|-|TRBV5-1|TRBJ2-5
TGCGCCAGCAGCTCCCCAAGAATGGGACTCCAAGAGACCCAGTACTTC
CASSSPRMGLQETQYF
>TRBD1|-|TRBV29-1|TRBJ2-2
TGCAGCGTAACAGGGGGCCCGAACACCGGGGAGCTGTTTTTT
CSVTGGPNTGELFF
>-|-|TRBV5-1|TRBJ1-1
TGCGCCAGCAGACGAGGGGGTTCAAACACTGAAGCTTTCTTT
CASRRGGSNTEAFF
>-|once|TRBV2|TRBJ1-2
TGTGCCAGCAAACCAGGGACTTATGGCTACACCTTC
CASKPGTYGYTF
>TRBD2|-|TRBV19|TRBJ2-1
TGTGCCAGTAGCCCCGGACTAGCGGGAGTATATGAGCAGTTCTTC
CASSPGLAGVYEQFF
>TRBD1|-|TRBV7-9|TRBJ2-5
TGTGCCAGCAGCGACTCGGACAGGGGGACAGGGGAGACCCAGTACTTC
CASSDSDRGTGETQYF
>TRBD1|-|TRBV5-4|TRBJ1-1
TGTGCCAGCATTGCGAGGACAGGGAGCGACACTGAAGCTTTCTTT
CASIARTGSDTEAFF
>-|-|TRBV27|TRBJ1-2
TGTGCCAGCAGTTTACGGGGTCTGACCTACACCTTC
CASSLRGLTYTF
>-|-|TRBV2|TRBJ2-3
TGTGCCAGCAGTGAAGGCCAGCTACCGGGATATACGCAGTATTTT
CASSEGQLPGYTQYF
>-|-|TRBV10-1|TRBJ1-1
TGCGCCAGCCATAAACCCCCAGTGAACACTGAAGCTTTCTTT
CASHKPPVNTEAFF
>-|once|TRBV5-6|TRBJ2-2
TGTGCCAGCAGCTTGGCCTACCGGGAGCTGTTTTTT
CASSLAYRELFF
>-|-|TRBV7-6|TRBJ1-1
TGTGCCAGCAGCCGCCGACACGGAACTGAAGCTTTCTTT
CASSRRHGTEAFF
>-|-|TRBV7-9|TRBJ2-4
TGTGCCAGCAGCTCCCCAGTAGGAGAAAACATTCAGTACTTC
CASSSPVGENIQYF
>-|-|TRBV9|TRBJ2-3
TGTGCCAGCAGCCCAGGGGTTAGATCCTCCACAGATACGCAGTATTTT
CASSPGVRSSTDTQYF
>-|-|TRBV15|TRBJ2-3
TGTGCCACCAACAATCACGGGGGCACAGATACGCAGTATTTT
CATNNHGGTDTQYF
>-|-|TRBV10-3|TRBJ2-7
TGTGCCATCAGTGAGTATCTCCACCGGGACTCCTACGAGCAGTACTTC
CAISEYLHRDSYEQYF
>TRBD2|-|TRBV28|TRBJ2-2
TGTGCCAGCAGTATTATACCGGGACTAGCGGGAGTAGGAGCCGGGGAGCTGTTTTTT
CASSIIPGLAGVGAGELFF
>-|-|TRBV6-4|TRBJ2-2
TGTGCCAGCAGAACATCGAACACCGGGGAGCTGTTTTTT
CASRTSNTGELFF
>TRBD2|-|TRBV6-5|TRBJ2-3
TGTGCCAGCAGCCGACTAGCGGGAGGGAGAGATACGCAGTATTTT
CASSRLAGGRDTQYF
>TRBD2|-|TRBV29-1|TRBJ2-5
TGCAGCGTTGAAGATCGGGAGGGGGATCGAGAGACCCAGTACTTC
CSVEDREGDRETQYF
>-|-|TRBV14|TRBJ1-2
TGTGCCAGCAGCCCCAGATCGTTCTCGTCTCCTGGCTACACCTTC
CASSPRSFSSPGYTF
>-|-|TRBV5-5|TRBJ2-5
TGTGCCAGCAGAAGAGGGTACCAAGAGACCCAGTACTTC
CASRRGYQETQYF
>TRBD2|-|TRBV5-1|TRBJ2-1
TGCGCCAGCAGGCGGGAGCTATACAATGAGCAGTTCTTC
CASRRELYNEQFF